This T cell receptor beta chain was sequenced in a study of T cells after yellow fever vaccination (dated by TCRdb to about 2019). Broadly, across the study: The SMART-Seq v4 Ultra Low Input RNA kit was used to prepare libraries from fractions with low cell numbers. To follow T-cell clones before and after primary and booster YFV17D yellow fever vaccination, bulk TCR alpha and beta repertoires were sequenced over time. Two healthy male donors, one aged 18 to 29 and one aged 30 to 39 years, were included in the cohort. Blood samples were taken at several timepoints before and after primary and secondary immunization, and bulk PBMC replicates and cell subsets were isolated. The study at large found these results: Because abundant contaminating clonotypes from the bulk population could be contained in FACS-sorted repertoires, computational filtering was required. Most clones expanded after primary vaccination were re-detected after the booster (almost 98% of CD4 and roughly 85% of CD8), suggesting broad memory maintenance. Because only two donors were included in the study, the extent to which the findings can be generalized is limited. A small share of clonotypes occurred in both CD4 and CD8 compartments, likely arising from convergent recombination. Compared with the primary T-cell response, the secondary T-cell response was weaker but faster, peaking on day 5 rather than day 15.

The CDR3 goes from the cysteine to the phenylalanine over 16 residues. The only DNA kept is the CDR3, 48 bases in frame from the first base. CDR1 is given as SGHAT and CDR2 as FQNNGV, both from the germline V gene. V has 3 bases trimmed and J has 0 bases trimmed; junction bases matching no gene number 4. In light of the paper, this sample's treatment or condition label describes: live attenuated yellow fever vaccine strain. PBMCs were isolated from peripheral blood using a standard Ficoll-Paque protocol. Dynabeads CD4 and CD8 positive selection kits were used to isolate the CD4 and CD8 T-cell fractions. TriZol was used to extract RNA from bulk PBMCs, from CD4 and CD8 fractions, and from dextramer-positive and dextramer-negative fractions. Synthesis of TCR cDNA relied on 5'RACE template switching, a step that introduced a universal primer site along with unique molecular identifiers. cDNA synthesis was primed from both the TCR alpha and TCR beta constant segments. Two PCR steps were used to amplify libraries, with sample barcodes and sequencing adapters being added in the second step. Sequencing of libraries was performed on Illumina HiSeq 2500 (2x100 bp) or NovaSeq (2x150 bp). The original methods were these. Reads were demultiplexed and collapsed into UMI consensus sequences with MIGEC, and V(D)J alignment was performed with MiXCR. Vaccine-responding clonotypes were identified with edgeR using replicate PBMC samples, with FDR below 0.01 and a log2 fold change above 5 up to day 15 being required. Bulk clonotypes were assigned CD4 or CD8 identity according to which sequenced CD4 or CD8 repertoire held them at higher abundance. TCRdb's own reprocessing of the public reads used fastp at Q25 and MiXCR and kept productive beta chains. One record per CDR3 amino acid sequence lists the most common genes and DNA. The V and J calls shown here were made by TCRdb, not taken from the authors' results. A total of around 65,000 distinct CDR3 sequences appear in this sample, 5% to 6.5% of them only once. Roughly 2% of the sample goes to the ten largest clones.

This clonotype was seen ten or more times. This clone's antigen is unknown. Base-call qualities are not available, and no considerably larger clone is one nucleotide away. The V and J genes are TRBV11-2 and TRBJ2-3; 9 central bases correspond to TRBD2. The clonotype comes from a young man who received the YFV17D yellow fever vaccine. Specimen: CD4+ T cells sorted from PBMCs, collected around 15 days after the first yellow fever vaccination. The DNA sequence is TGTGCCAGCAGCTTGGGAGCGGGGGGTAGCACAGATACGCAGTATTTT. Its amino acids are CASSLGAGGSTDTQYF.